This TCR beta chain came from a study of early T cells in non-severe SARS-CoV-2 infection. For the study at large: Sequencing of bulk RNA from unsorted whole blood was done, without chain pairing.

Unique molecular identifiers tagged individual cDNA molecules. Each CDR3 protein is one row after TCRdb ran MiXCR on the 5' RACE reads. This table has 53,000 or so distinct CDR3 sequences, roughly 12% appearing once. This clonotype was counted between two and nine times. Its specificity is not known. Points from the study as a whole: VDJdb matching skewed toward anti-spike CD8 responses, missing private and CD4 specificities.

The sequencing here drew on whole blood, taken at baseline. The source is an adult who was a healthcare worker with PCR-confirmed SARS-CoV-2 infection or an uninfected control (not recorded which).

The CDR3 region has the DNA TGTGCCAGCAGTGATTGGGCGGGAGGTTTATACATTCAGTACTTC. It encodes CASSDWAGGLYIQYF. The chain couples TRBV25-1 to TRBJ2-4, with TRBD2 matching 8 bases. The CDR3 spans 15 residues. V shed 3 bases and J 8 bases; nucleotides not matched to a gene: 9. Germline V gene data show CDR1 as MGHDK and CDR2 as SYGVNS.